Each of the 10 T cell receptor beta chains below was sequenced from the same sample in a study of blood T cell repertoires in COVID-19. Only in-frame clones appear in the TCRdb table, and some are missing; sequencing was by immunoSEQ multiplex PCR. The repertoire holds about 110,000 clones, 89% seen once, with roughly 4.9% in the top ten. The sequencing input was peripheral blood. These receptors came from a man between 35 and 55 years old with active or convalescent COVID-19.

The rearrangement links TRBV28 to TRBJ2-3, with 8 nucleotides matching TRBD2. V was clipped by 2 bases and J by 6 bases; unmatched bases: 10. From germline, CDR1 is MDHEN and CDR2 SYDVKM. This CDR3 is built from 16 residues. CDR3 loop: CASSLRREVGWDTQYF. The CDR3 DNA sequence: TGTGCCAGCAGTTTACGGCGGGAGGTAGGATGGGATACGCAGTATTTT.

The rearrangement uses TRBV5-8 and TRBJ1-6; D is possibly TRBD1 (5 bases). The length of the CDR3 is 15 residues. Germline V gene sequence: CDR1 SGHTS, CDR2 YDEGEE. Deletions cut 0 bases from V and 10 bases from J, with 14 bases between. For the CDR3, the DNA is TGTGCCAGCAGCTTGGATGCGGGGGTAGGATCACCCCTCCACTTT. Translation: CASSLDAGVGSPLHF.

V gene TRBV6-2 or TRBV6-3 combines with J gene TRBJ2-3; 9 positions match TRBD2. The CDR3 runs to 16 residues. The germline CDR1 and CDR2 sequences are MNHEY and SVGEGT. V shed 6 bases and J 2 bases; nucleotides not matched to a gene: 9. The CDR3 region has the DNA TGTGCCAGCAGCCGTAGTAGCGGGAGTTTCACAGATACGCAGTATTTT. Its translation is CASSRSSGSFTDTQYF.

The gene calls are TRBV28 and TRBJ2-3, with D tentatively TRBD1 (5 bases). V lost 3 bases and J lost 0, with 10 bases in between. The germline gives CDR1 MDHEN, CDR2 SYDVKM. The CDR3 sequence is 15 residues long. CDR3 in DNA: TGTGCCAGCAGTTTCCGCCGACAGAGCACAGATACGCAGTATTTT. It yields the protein CASSFRRQSTDTQYF.

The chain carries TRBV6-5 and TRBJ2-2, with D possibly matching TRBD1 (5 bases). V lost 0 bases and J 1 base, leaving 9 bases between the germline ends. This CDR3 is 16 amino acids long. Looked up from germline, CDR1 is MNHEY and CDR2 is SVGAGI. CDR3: CASSYSLGVNTGELFF. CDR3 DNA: TGTGCCAGCAGTTACTCTTTAGGGGTGAACACCGGGGAGCTGTTTTTT.

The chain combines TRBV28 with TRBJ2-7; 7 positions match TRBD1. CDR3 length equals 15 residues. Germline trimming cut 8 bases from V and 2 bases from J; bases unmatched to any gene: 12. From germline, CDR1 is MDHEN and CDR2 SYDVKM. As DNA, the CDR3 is TGTGCCAGCGGGTCCACAGGGGTAGTACCCTACGAGCAGTACTTC. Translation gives CASGSTGVVPYEQYF.

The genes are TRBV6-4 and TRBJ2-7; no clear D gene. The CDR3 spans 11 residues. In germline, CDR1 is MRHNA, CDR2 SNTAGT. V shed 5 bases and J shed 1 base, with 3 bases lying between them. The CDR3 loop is CASSRSYEQYF. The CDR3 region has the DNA TGTGCCAGCAGTCGGTCCTACGAGCAGTACTTC.

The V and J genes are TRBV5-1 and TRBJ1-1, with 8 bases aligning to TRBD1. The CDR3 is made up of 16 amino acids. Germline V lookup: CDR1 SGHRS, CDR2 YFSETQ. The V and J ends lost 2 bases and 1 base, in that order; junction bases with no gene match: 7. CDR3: CASSFTGTGANTEAFF. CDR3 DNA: TGCGCCAGCAGCTTTACTGGGACAGGAGCGAACACTGAAGCTTTCTTT.

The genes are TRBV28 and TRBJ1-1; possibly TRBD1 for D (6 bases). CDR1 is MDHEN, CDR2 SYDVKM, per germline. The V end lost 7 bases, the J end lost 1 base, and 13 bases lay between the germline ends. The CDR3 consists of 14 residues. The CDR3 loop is CASIWGPGNTEAFF. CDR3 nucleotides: TGTGCCAGCATATGGGGGCCGGGGAACACTGAAGCTTTCTTT.

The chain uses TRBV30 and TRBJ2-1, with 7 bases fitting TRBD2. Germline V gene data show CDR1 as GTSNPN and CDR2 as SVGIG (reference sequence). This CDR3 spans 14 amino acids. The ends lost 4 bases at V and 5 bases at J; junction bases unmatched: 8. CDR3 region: CAWNGGSSHNEQFF. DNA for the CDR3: TGTGCCTGGAACGGCGGGAGTTCCCACAATGAGCAGTTCTTC.